This T cell receptor beta chain was observed in a study of PD-L1 blockade in urothelial cancer (dated by TCRdb to about 2017). Some background on the complete study: Every patient began therapy in the mid-2010s and was given atezolizumab 1,200 mg intravenously every 3 weeks. Several patients achieved durable clinical benefit and some 20 did not. Pretreatment tumor samples, along with matched peripheral blood serially collected before and after atezolizumab treatment, were subjected to TCR sequencing. Whole exome sequencing and RNA sequencing of pretreatment tumors were performed alongside TCR sequencing in the same patients. About 90% of the roughly 29 patients were identified as males with urothelial cancer of bladder origin, and a prior smoking history was reported by 18 of 29 patients. An exploratory multi-omic analysis was conducted of the somatic, immune and clinical correlates of response to PD-L1 blockade with atezolizumab in urothelial cancer. Patients had an ECOG performance status of 0 or 1 and had received between 0 and 3 prior chemotherapy regimens. Blood samples yielded a median of around 150,000 T cells and more than 75,000 unique TCRs, with median clonality 0.080. Pretreatment blood TCR-seq was available for fewer than 30 patients, at least one posttreatment blood collection was obtained for 25 or so patients, and tumor TCR-seq was available for 25 or so patients. Blood samples were analyzed at 3 weeks after treatment start (second dose) and at 6 weeks after treatment start. Progression-free survival longer than 6 months counted as durable clinical benefit, and TCR features were additionally tested against both progression-free and overall survival. Results and caveats for the whole study, not just this receptor: Patients with durable benefit showed greater expansion of tumor-associated TCR clones in peripheral blood 3 weeks after starting treatment (n of about 20, p = 0.022). Because the sample size was small (n of about 27) and many exploratory analyses were performed, the results are intended to be hypothesis-generating. A pretreatment peripheral blood TCR clonality below the median was linked to improved progression-free and overall survival.

Cut back by 3 bases and 5 bases, the V and J ends lie 17 bases apart. Including the terminal cysteine and phenylalanine, the CDR3 comprises 16 residues. The only DNA kept is the CDR3, 48 bases in frame from the first base. From the germline V gene, CDR1 is KGHSH and CDR2 is LQKENI. A cohort of approximately 31 patients with locally advanced or metastatic urothelial carcinoma, treated at Memorial Sloan Kettering on a trial protocol, was included. Peripheral blood mononuclear cells were collected pretreatment and during treatment, with between 1 and 8 total time points per patient. The Qiagen DNeasy Blood extraction kit was used to purify genomic DNA from total PBMCs and from tumor samples. PBMCs were collected pretreatment and during treatment, and were isolated and stored as previously described. Concerning this clone: Its target antigen remains unknown. One base away there is no much larger clone; base qualities are not given.

To estimate absolute template abundance from read counts, synthetic TCR analog templates were spiked into each PCR. The immunoSEQ assay used bias-controlled V and J gene primers to amplify TCRbeta CDR3 regions from genomic DNA. Sequencing of rearranged TCRbeta segments was performed at approximately 20X coverage. On the authors' methods: Clustering was used to correct sequencing errors, and CDR3s were annotated against IMGT so that V, D and J genes could be assigned. Out-of-frame and stop-codon sequences were excluded, and only productive TCRbeta rearrangements were used in downstream analyses. Clonality was computed as one minus Shannon entropy normalized by the log of the number of unique productive sequences. Clones differing between time points or between blood and tumor were identified using Fisher's exact test with Benjamini-Hochberg correction, with an adjusted p below 0.01 applied as the threshold. In TCRdb, the immuneACCESS table is reduced to in-frame sequences with V and J assigned. These tables do not hold every clone; where another copy was compared, an unresolved V gene accounts for under half, and the others remain unexplained. V and J calls plus clone size are reproduced from that table; the DNA served to infer D and trimming. The sample table lists about 88,000 clones, 85% to 95% of them with a count of one. The ten largest account for 8.5% to 9.5% of the sample.

This receptor was obtained from a man in his 60s with urothelial cancer. The sample here was PBMCs, taken around atezolizumab (anti-PD-L1) treatment. This receptor chain uses TRBV18 and TRBJ2-1; the D gene is perhaps TRBD1, on 5 matching bases. The CDR3 region has the sequence CASSPPLSTGNNEQFF. The DNA sequence is as follows: TGTGCCAGCTCACCCCCACTATCCACAGGTAACAATGAGCAGTTCTTC.